The rows below give T cell receptor beta chains drawn from one sample of a study of T cells in Graves' hyperthyroidism and ophthalmopathy. TCRdb called the multiplex PCR reads again in MiXCR, with one record for every CDR3 protein. The table has 470,000 or so distinct CDR3 sequences, around 21% seen once. The sequenced sample consisted of blood. The receptors shown here come from a man younger than 35 with Graves' hyperthyroidism. The CDR3 runs from the conserved cysteine through the conserved F or W. Each record gives: CDR3 protein, CDR3 DNA, V gene, D gene, J gene, clone size. The D gene is left open where the match is weak. Clone size is stated in some rows and not others, as once, few, many or a class when expanded.

CDR3: CASSIGSTAAGLAGAYQETQYF
DNA: TGTGCCAGTAGTATAGGGTCCACAGCCGCGGGACTAGCGGGGGCGTACCAAGAGACCCAGTACTTC
V: TRBV19
D: TRBD2
J: TRBJ2-5
size: few

CDR3: CASRPQNSWMNTEAFF
DNA: TGTGCCAGCAGGCCTCAAAACTCTTGGATGAACACTGAAGCTTTCTTT
V: TRBV27
D: .
J: TRBJ1-1
size: many

CDR3: CASSYSQSSYEQYF
DNA: TGTGCCAGCAGTTATTCCCAGAGCTCCTACGAGCAGTACTTC
V: TRBV6-6
D: .
J: TRBJ2-7
size: many

CDR3: CASSLARRRGRGNTEAFF
DNA: TGTGCCAGCAGCTTAGCGCGGCGGAGGGGGCGAGGAAACACTGAAGCTTTCTTT
V: TRBV7-6
D: TRBD1
J: TRBJ1-1
size: many

CDR3: CASSLDPGSNYGYTF
DNA: TGTGCCAGCAGTTTGGACCCAGGCTCTAACTATGGCTACACCTTC
V: TRBV27
D: .
J: TRBJ1-2
size: many

CDR3: CASSKGDYGYTF
DNA: TGTGCCAGCTCTAAGGGGGACTATGGCTACACCTTC
V: TRBV28
D: .
J: TRBJ1-2
size: many

CDR3: CASSRDSRGGYTF
DNA: TGTGCCAGTAGCCGAGACAGCCGCGGGGGCTACACCTTC
V: TRBV19
D: .
J: TRBJ1-2
size: few

CDR3: CASRLTRTEAFF
DNA: TGTGCTAGCAGATTAACCCGCACTGAAGCTTTCTTT
V: TRBV12-5
D: .
J: TRBJ1-1
size: .

CDR3: CASSLTGTGNSPLHF
DNA: TGTGCCAGTAGCCTGACCGGGACAGGAAATTCACCCCTCCACTTT
V: TRBV19
D: TRBD1
J: TRBJ1-6
size: few

CDR3: CASSLRPGTGVAKNIQYF
DNA: TGTGCCAGCAGCTTAAGGCCCGGGACAGGGGTAGCCAAAAACATTCAGTACTTC
V: TRBV11-2
D: TRBD1
J: TRBJ2-4
size: many

CDR3: CATSNPGHHDYGYTF
DNA: TGTGCCACCAGCAATCCGGGACACCATGACTATGGCTACACCTTC
V: TRBV15
D: .
J: TRBJ1-2
size: many

CDR3: CSAKAGLDYEQYF
DNA: TGCAGTGCTAAGGCGGGGTTGGACTACGAGCAGTACTTC
V: TRBV20-1
D: .
J: TRBJ2-7
size: .

CDR3: CASIHPNAQGYGYTF
DNA: TGTGCCAGCATCCACCCAAACGCCCAGGGGTATGGCTACACCTTC
V: TRBV4-2
D: .
J: TRBJ1-2
size: .

CDR3: CASSLTGMGGQPQHF
DNA: TGTGCCAGCAGTTTAACTGGGATGGGGGGTCAGCCCCAGCATTTT
V: TRBV12-3/TRBV12-4
D: .
J: TRBJ1-5
size: many

CDR3: CASSQGLMTGNTIYF
DNA: TGTGCCAGCAGCCAAGGGTTGATGACTGGAAACACCATATATTTT
V: TRBV14
D: .
J: TRBJ1-3
size: many

CDR3: CASGEGGVYGYTF
DNA: TGTGCCAGCGGAGAGGGGGGGGTCTATGGCTACACCTTC
V: TRBV6-5
D: .
J: TRBJ1-2
size: many

CDR3: CASSQRTEAGELFF
DNA: TGTGCCAGCAGCCAAAGAACAGAGGCCGGGGAGCTGTTTTTT
V: TRBV3-1
D: .
J: TRBJ2-2
size: .

CDR3: CASSDGRDASTEAFF
DNA: TGTGCCAGCAGTGATGGACGGGACGCCAGCACTGAAGCTTTCTTT
V: TRBV2
D: .
J: TRBJ1-1
size: many

CDR3: CASRDGTGPRTQYF
DNA: TGTGCCAGCAGAGACGGGACAGGACCACGGACCCAGTACTTC
V: TRBV12-3/TRBV12-4
D: TRBD1
J: TRBJ2-5
size: .

CDR3: CARTGENGYTF
DNA: TGTGCCAGGACAGGGGAAAATGGCTACACCTTC
V: TRBV2
D: TRBD1
J: TRBJ1-2
size: many

CDR3: CASSGTPSYGYTF
DNA: TGTGCCAGCAGCGGGACACCAAGCTATGGCTACACCTTC
V: TRBV9
D: .
J: TRBJ1-2
size: many

CDR3: CASSDTRGPYEQYF
DNA: TGCGCCAGCAGCGATACAAGGGGGCCCTACGAGCAGTACTTC
V: TRBV5-1
D: TRBD1
J: TRBJ2-7
size: many